The 9 T cell receptor beta chains presented below share a single source sample, sequenced in a study of tumor-infiltrating lymphocytes in primary liver carcinoma. The investigators made TCR beta cDNA from roughly 0.55 ug total RNA, using a constant-region primer. The TCR beta library was amplified through three nested multiplex PCR rounds in a modified ARM-PCR procedure. TRBV1-TRBV30 forward primers paired with a C-beta reverse primer were used in the first two PCR rounds, which ran approximately 10 cycles each. From the multiplex PCR reads, TCRdb called clonotypes with MiXCR, one entry per CDR3 protein. The sample consists of about 320,000 distinct CDR3 sequences, approximately 58% of them appearing once. Germline DNA was also extracted, and blood RNA derived from unsorted whole blood. The sequenced sample consisted of peripheral blood. These receptors all come from a woman aged 25 to 39 with primary liver carcinoma and hepatitis B virus infection.

The chain carries TRBV28 and TRBJ2-5; D might be TRBD2 (6 bases). CDR1 and CDR2 from the germline V gene are MDHEN and SYDVKM. V lost 3 bases, J lost 8 bases, and 13 bases lay in between. This CDR3 spans 13 amino acids. The CDR3 loop reads CASSFLGGITQYF. The CDR3 coding sequence is TGTGCCAGCAGTTTTTTGGGCGGGATTACCCAGTACTTC.

This clonotype was observed a handful of times. This chain links TRBV4-1 with TRBJ2-3; no definite D call. V was shortened by 0 bases and J by 0 bases, with 7 bases between the two germline ends. The germline CDR1 and CDR2 sequences are MGHRA and YSYEKL. There are 15 residues in the CDR3. CDR3 sequence reads: CASSQDPLSTDTQYF. CDR3 DNA: TGCGCCAGCAGCCAAGATCCACTAAGCACAGATACGCAGTATTTT.

The V gene is TRBV4-2, the J gene TRBJ2-5; 13 bases agree with TRBD2. Per the germline V gene, CDR1 is LGHNA and CDR2 is YNFKEQ. The length of the CDR3 is 18 residues. Losses at the gene ends were 4 bases for V and 3 bases for J; bases not matched to a gene: 11. The CDR3: CASSPSGLAGSPEETQYF. The CDR3 DNA sequence: TGTGCCAGCAGCCCTTCGGGACTAGCGGGAAGCCCGGAAGAGACCCAGTACTTC.

The chain carries TRBV29-1 and TRBJ1-1, with D unclear. Per germline, CDR1 SQVTM and CDR2 ANQGSEA. The CDR3 runs 11 residues. V was shortened by 5 bases and J by 1 base, with 5 bases between the two germline ends. CDR3 amino acids: CSVNENTEAFF. As DNA, the CDR3 is TGCAGCGTTAACGAGAACACTGAAGCTTTCTTT.

A word on this clonotype: The missing conserved phenylalanine or tryptophan at the end of this CDR3 makes a read error likely. It is unclear where the CDR3 begins or ends on the DNA, so no DNA is shown, and the CDR3 is as TCRdb lists it. This chain uses TRBV12-3 or TRBV12-4 with TRBJ1-1; the D call in the table, TRBD1, was not verified against the DNA. The CDR3 spans 12 residues, counting both ends. The CDR3 loop reads CASSLIPGPPSY.

The chain joins TRBV7-9 to TRBJ2-3, with no clear D. Trimming removed 3 bases from V and 4 bases from J, with 14 bases in between. The germline CDR1 and CDR2 sequences are SEHNR and FQNEAQ (reference sequence). The CDR3 contains 15 residues. The CDR3 sequence: CASSFLMTESDTQYF. The DNA of the CDR3 is TGTGCCAGCAGCTTTCTCATGACCGAATCAGATACGCAGTATTTT.

The chain has TRBV6-5 and TRBJ1-1; 9 bases are shared with TRBD1. This CDR3 has 14 residues. V lost 8 bases, J lost 9 bases, and 13 bases stayed unmatched. The germline gives CDR1 MNHEY, CDR2 SVGAGI. The CDR3 sequence: CASGTDRGSLKAFF. The CDR3 DNA reads TGTGCCAGCGGTACGGACAGGGGTTCGCTTAAAGCTTTCTTT.

About this clonotype itself: The junction shows a germline mismatch at one end, possibly a read error. This chain joins TRBV11-2 and TRBJ2-3; the match to TRBD2 covers 9 bases. The CDR3 consists of 16 residues. Per germline, CDR1 SGHAT and CDR2 FQNNGV. This CDR3 reads CASSTQAGGRTDMQYF. The CDR3 region has the DNA TGTGCCAGCAGCACCCAAGCGGGAGGAAGGACAGATATGCAGTATTTT.

In the case of this clonotype: A read error may account for a junction end that differs from germline. The J gene is TRBJ2-1, the V gene TRBV19, with D unclear. The CDR3 runs to 15 residues. The germline V gene encodes CDR1 LNHDA and CDR2 SQIVND (reference sequence). The CDR3 loop reads CASSILSVPYNEQFF. The CDR3 nucleotides are TGTGCCAGCAGTATTCTGAGTGTACCCTACAATGAGCAGTTCTTC. Full variable domain (rest looked up from reference TRBV19 and TRBJ2-1): DGGITQSPKYLFRKEGQNVTLSCEQNLNHDAMYWYRQDPGQGLRLIYYSQIVNDFQKGDIAEGYSVSREKKESFPLTVTSAQKNPTAFYLCASSILSVPYNEQFFGPGTRLTVL.